This T cell receptor (beta chain) was profiled in a study of neurological immune-mediated disorders. The time point here: longitudinal time-point 2. The starting material, 2 million PBMCs stored at -80 C, gave rise to the unsorted libraries. Per the germline V gene, CDR1 is MNHEY and CDR2 is SVGAGI. The length of the CDR3 is 15 residues. V trimming: 10 bases; J trimming: 7 bases; junction bases outside the gene matches: 17. Each TCR transcript was tagged with a 10-nucleotide random UMI during 5'RACE. A single run covered 15-18 subjects with over 180 million TCR-beta sequences. MiXCR, applied by TCRdb to the 5' RACE reads, yields one record per CDR3 protein. The sample has some 50,000 distinct CDR3 sequences, roughly 13% seen once.

The chain recombines TRBV6-5 with TRBJ2-7, with 9 bases that match TRBD1. The source material was PBMCs. The sequence derives from a male donor with HTLV-1-associated myelopathy (HAM/TSP). For the CDR3, the DNA is TGTGCCACCCTGGGGAGGACAGGGGCCCCGGGTGAGCAGTACTTC. It codes for CATLGRTGAPGEQYF.